This TCR beta chain was sequenced during a study of human T cells and chemical hapten exposure. Study details: Per-sample TCR yield variation was attributed mainly to small pooled library volume differences. Whole-study findings and limits: No change in TCRs above 1 in 1000 frequency was produced by DPC sensitization.

The CDR3 has 14 residues. Per the germline V gene, CDR1 is KGHDR and CDR2 is SFDVKD. V was cut by 7 bases and J by 0 bases, with 9 bases left in between. This clonotype was counted ten times or more. The antigen remains undetermined. Stated time point: patch test 1, 2 weeks after DPC sensitization. As to treatment: therapeutic diphenylcyclopropenone sensitization with weekly scalp DPC. Every donor had alopecia and was 18 to 70 years old; all were suitable for DPC. TCRdb re-called the RACE reads through MiXCR, storing one row per CDR3 protein. The data contain just under 350,000 distinct CDR3 sequences, approximately 6.3% of them seen just once; the ten biggest clones take up 8.4%.

This sample comprised whole blood, obtained in connection with sensitization to the hapten diphenylcyclopropenone (DPC). V gene TRBV24-1 combines with J gene TRBJ2-4; tentative D call: TRBD2 (5 bases). The sequence was obtained from a woman aged 18-29 years with alopecia areata. Some clones in this sample may be carry-over from other donors' samples. This CDR3 is CATRGDLAKNIQYF. As DNA, the CDR3 is TGTGCCACCAGGGGAGACCTAGCCAAAAACATTCAGTACTTC.